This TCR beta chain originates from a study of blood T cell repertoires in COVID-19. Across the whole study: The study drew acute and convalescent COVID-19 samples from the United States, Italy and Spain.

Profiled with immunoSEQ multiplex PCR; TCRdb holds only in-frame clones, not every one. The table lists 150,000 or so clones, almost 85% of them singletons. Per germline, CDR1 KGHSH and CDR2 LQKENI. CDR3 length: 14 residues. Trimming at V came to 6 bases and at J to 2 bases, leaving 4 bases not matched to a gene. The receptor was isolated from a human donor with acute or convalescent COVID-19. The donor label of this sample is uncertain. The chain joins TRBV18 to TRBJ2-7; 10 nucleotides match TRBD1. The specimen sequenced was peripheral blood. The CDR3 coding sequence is TGTGCCAGCTCGCCCGACAGGGGGCCCTACGAGCAGTACTTC. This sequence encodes CASSPDRGPYEQYF.